Each of the 3 T cell receptor beta chains below was sequenced from the same sample in a study of T cells in localized non-small cell lung cancer. The data were produced by immunoSEQ multiplex PCR, yet TCRdb's version contains in-frame clones alone and is incomplete. The sample yields about 24,000 clones, 90% seen once. Sequences were derived from peripheral blood, sampled before any cancer treatment. All receptors derive from a woman aged 35 to 69 with stage I lung adenocarcinoma.

The chain has TRBV7-2 and TRBJ2-7, with D tentatively TRBD1 or TRBD2 (7 bases each). CDR3 size: 15 residues. Germline V gene lookup returns CDR1 SGHTA and CDR2 FQGNSA. With 11 bases removed from V and 4 bases from J, the gap between germline ends came to 24 bases. The CDR3 reads CASQGGGSGNYEQYF. The CDR3 nucleotides read TGTGCCTCCCAGGGGGGGGGAAGCGGGAATTACGAGCAGTACTTC.

A remark on this clone: A single base separates this from a much larger clone, so it may be a read error. This CDR3 reads CASSLGQASEQYF. CDR3 coding DNA: TGTGCCAGCAGCTTAGGACAGGCCTCCGAGCAGTACTTC. The V and J genes are TRBV7-6 and TRBJ2-7; the D gene is possibly TRBD1 (6 bases). CDR3 length: 13 residues. V was shortened by 1 base and J by 6 bases, with 10 bases between the two germline ends. Germline CDR1 is SGHVS and CDR2 is FNYEAQ.

The rearrangement uses TRBV15 and TRBJ1-2; no firm D call. The V end was cut by 0 bases, the J end by 4 bases, with 15 bases between. This CDR3 region has 16 residues. Germline lookup yields CDR1 LNHNV and CDR2 YYDKDF (reference sequence). CDR3 region: CATSRDWAGGFYGYTF. The DNA of the CDR3 is TGTGCCACCAGCAGAGATTGGGCAGGAGGGTTCTATGGCTACACCTTC.